The TCR beta chain described here comes from a study of shared clonotypes between healthy human individuals (dated by TCRdb to 2020 to 2021). The study in broad terms: The cohort comprised a couple of women and a few men aged 18 to 49 years. For each donor, three plates each were used for CD4 naive and CD4 memory, two plates were used for CD8 naive, and one plate was used for CD8 memory. To estimate repertoire size and how much clonotypes are shared between individuals, the study performed deep sequencing of blood TCR repertoires from a handful of healthy adults. Different laboratories and diverse techniques were used to prepare libraries and sequence TCR repertoires, to increase sequencing depth and limit assay-specific biases. Between about 0.85 and 10 billion PBMCs per donor were obtained by leukapheresis. Results and caveats for the whole study, not just this receptor: Across a few donors, about 5.2% of naive CD4, over 3% of naive CD8, 2.3% of memory CD4, and under 0.45% of memory CD8 clonotypes were shared. Pairwise subsampling led to the expectation that sequencing depth would affect the degree of clonotype sharing among donors. Naive subsets generally had larger estimated clonotype richness than memory subsets. Sampling was restricted to blood, and TCR repertoires in tissue are likely to differ from TCR repertoires in blood. Because the study included a small number of donors, the genetic and exposure-history diversity represented was limited. Even with the large sequencing depth, rarefaction of the sorted-subset datasets indicated that sequencing was incomplete. Compared with non-shared clonotypes, the clonotypes found in all four sorted-subset donors had higher generation probabilities.

The donors were healthy, HIV-negative adults who had no recently reported acute infections or vaccinations. Every donor was a Caucasian adult living in Nashville, Tennessee, USA. CD4+ T cells were enriched by magnetic negative selection; naive cells were then positively selected on CD45RA, and the negative fraction formed the memory subset. After blood collection by leukapheresis, PBMCs were isolated using Ficoll-Histopaque density gradient centrifugation and then cryopreserved in the vapor phase of liquid nitrogen. Analytical flow cytometry was used to check the purity and quantity of every magnetically sorted T cell population. Genomic DNA was isolated from every sorted fraction and measured by UV absorbance on a Nanodrop 2000c. Worth noting for this clone: Its antigen target is currently unknown. Per-base qualities were not stored, and no clone one base away is much larger.

Using the deep immunoSEQ assay, TCR CDR3 regions were amplified from genomic DNA by multiplex PCR. Extracted genomic DNA from each cell subset was spread evenly across all wells of several immunoSEQ 96-well plates, with each plate serving as a replicate. Each replicate PCR for sorted subsets received around 200 ng genomic DNA, equal to 30,000 or so T cell genomes. Purified libraries were measured with a Qubit 3.0 fluorometer, size-checked on a Bioanalyzer 2100, and measured again with the KAPA Library Quantification kit. Every immunoSEQ 96-well plate was sequenced on a dedicated single-read 150-cycle Illumina NextSeq 550 flow cell. Turning to the authors' computational methods: Because the immunoSEQ output held only junctional sequences and lacked quality scores, the filtering could not match the filtering applied to full-length reads. To assign V/J genes and CDR3, sequences were annotated against IMGT germline references using PyIR, a Python wrapper for IgBLAST v1.9. Reads were removed for weak V/J assignments (E-value above 1e-6), missing CDR3, stop codons, out-of-frame junctions, or ambiguous translated residues. A V3J clonotype was defined by an identical inferred V gene, J gene, and CDR3 amino acid sequence. Percentage overlap between repertoires was calculated by dividing the number of shared unique clonotypes by the size of the smaller repertoire. Richness of each repertoire was evaluated using RTK rarefaction, the Chao1 estimator, and Recon v2.1 estimates of unobserved clonotypes. For all TCRbeta clonotypes obtained by the gDNA method from four donors, generation probabilities were computed with OLGA. TCRdb took over this immuneACCESS table, retaining in-frame rearrangements with V and J assigned. Such tables are incomplete; in checked studies, under half of the missing clones stem from an unresolved V gene, and the remainder is unexplained. D and trimming were read from the DNA, whereas the V and J calls and clone size are those reported in that table. The sample table holds 2,500,000 or so clones, of which 93% were seen once. The top ten hold 0.36% of the sample.

Reading from cysteine to phenylalanine, the CDR3 counts 14 amino acids. Only the CDR3 DNA is retained, 42 bases long and in frame from the first base. Germline trimming: 5 bases from V, 7 bases from J; junction bases outside gene matches: 9. Reading the germline V gene gives CDR1 MNHNS and CDR2 SASEGT. The receptor was isolated from a man in his late teens or twenties in good health. Some clones in this sample may be carry-over from other donors' samples. The chain employs TRBV6-1 and TRBJ1-2, with TRBD1 matching 8 junction bases. Sequencing was performed on naive CD4+ T cells from PBMCs. The cell subset or site label, as the study defines it: CD45RA+ positively selected. The CDR3 loop reads CASSFGQGWVGYTF. The DNA sequence follows: TGTGCCAGCAGTTTCGGACAGGGATGGGTTGGCTACACCTTC.